These 6 T cell receptor beta chains were all obtained from the same sample, sequenced in a study of cytomegalovirus exposure and HLA in healthy donors. Vbeta (60) and Jbeta (13) primers were used in the PCR. Profiled with immunoSEQ multiplex PCR; TCRdb holds only in-frame clones, not every one. The table records 100,000 to 120,000 clones, 82% of them present only once. The sequenced sample consisted of PBMCs. Source of these receptors: a young woman in good health and CMV-seronegative.

The chain has TRBV6-1 and TRBJ2-3; 8 bases are a match to TRBD2. Per the germline V gene, CDR1 is MNHNS and CDR2 is SASEGT. The trim removed 10 bases at V and 0 bases at J, leaving 3 bases unmatched. This CDR3 contains 13 residues. This CDR3 is CATREGSTDTQYF. DNA for the CDR3: TGTGCCACCCGGGAGGGTAGCACAGATACGCAGTATTTT.

The rearrangement links TRBV4-2 to TRBJ1-1; possible D gene TRBD1, 5 bases. Germline values: CDR1 LGHNA, CDR2 YNFKEQ. There are 15 residues in the CDR3. V was trimmed by 5 bases and J by 4 bases, leaving 17 bases between them. DNA for the CDR3: TGTGCCAGCAGCATAATCGGGGGATCGAGCACTGAAGCTTTCTTT. Translating gives CASSIIGGSSTEAFF.

The chain joins TRBV7-8 to TRBJ2-7; 7 positions agree with TRBD2. CDR3 size: 12 residues. J gave up 7 bases and V 7 bases, and 7 bases lay outside the gene matches. The germline gives CDR1 SGHVS, CDR2 FQNEAQ. CDR3 sequence reads: CASKLGGGEQYF. In nucleotides, the CDR3 is TGTGCCAGCAAACTGGGGGGGGGTGAGCAGTACTTC.

J is TRBJ2-1 and V is TRBV6-1; 7 positions match TRBD1. V was pared by 6 bases and J by 3 bases, with 5 bases of the junction left unmatched. The germline CDR1 and CDR2 sequences are MNHNS and SASEGT. CDR3 length: 14 amino acids. Here the CDR3 DNA reads TGTGCCAGCAGCTACAGGGGCGGCTACAATGAGCAGTTCTTC. It is translated as CASSYRGGYNEQFF.

The rearrangement uses TRBV28 and TRBJ1-1; D might be TRBD1 (5 bases). The V and J ends lost 5 bases and 6 bases respectively, with 16 bases between them. Per germline, CDR1 MDHEN and CDR2 SYDVKM. This CDR3 is 14 amino acids long. For the CDR3, the DNA is TGTGCCAGCAGTGGACACGACCCCGGCGCTGAAGCTTTCTTT. It encodes CASSGHDPGAEAFF.

The rearrangement joins TRBV28 to TRBJ2-7; 8 bases fit TRBD1. CDR3 length equals 13 residues. The germline gives CDR1 MDHEN, CDR2 SYDVKM. The J segment lost 2 bases and the V segment lost 6 bases, leaving 3 bases of the junction unmatched. The CDR3 here is CASRLQGAYEQYF. In nucleotides, the CDR3 is TGTGCCAGCAGATTACAGGGGGCCTACGAGCAGTACTTC.